The source of this T cell receptor (beta chain) is a study of shared clonotypes between healthy human individuals. Points from the study as a whole: Only blood underwent sampling, and tissue repertoires likely differ.

V was pared by 7 bases and J by 0 bases, with 13 bases between. The germline V gene has CDR1 MNHEY and CDR2 SVGAGI. This CDR3 is 15 amino acids long. As defined, naive CD8 cells were CD45RO-negative and positively selected for CCR7, with terminally differentiated effector memory CD45RA+ cells excluded. This clone was recorded only once. Its antigen remains unknown. Assay: immunoSEQ multiplex PCR; the TCRdb copy retains only in-frame clones and omits some. The sample consists of about 2.2 million clones, around 93% of them appearing once. J is TRBJ2-1 and V is TRBV6-5; no definite D call. The source of this sequence is a man in his late teens or twenties in good health. Some clones in this sample may be carry-over from other donors' samples. The sample comprised naive CD8+ T cells from PBMCs. As DNA, the CDR3 is TGTGCCAGCACCCTGTCTCTCAGCTCCTACAATGAGCAGTTCTTC. Residues: CASTLSLSSYNEQFF.